This paragraph reports one T cell receptor beta chain. Its matching antigen is unknown. A multiplex PCR was run with 60 Vbeta primers and 13 Jbeta primers. Sequenced by immunoSEQ multiplex PCR; TCRdb stores in-frame clones only, minus some. This table has over 200,000 clones, 82% appearing once. This entry is derived from a study of cytomegalovirus exposure and HLA in healthy donors. Study at large: Within the Caucasian-associated ancestry cluster were around 81% of the 398 genotyped donors.

There are 16 residues in the CDR3. Germline values: CDR1 LGHNT, CDR2 FRNRAP. V shed 1 base and J 3 bases; nucleotides not matched to a gene: 1. Study conclusions and caveats: No immune exposure information besides CMV serostatus was available. Accurate HLA-A and HLA-B prediction from TCR beta sequences was reported for most subjects.

This sequence joins TRBV12-5 and TRBJ2-1; 12 nucleotides agree with TRBD2. The TCR comes from a woman between 40 and 55 years old in good health and CMV-seropositive. The source material was PBMCs. CDR3 amino acids: CASGLGTSGIYNEQFF. In DNA, the CDR3 is TGTGCTAGTGGTTTGGGGACTAGCGGGATCTACAATGAGCAGTTCTTC.